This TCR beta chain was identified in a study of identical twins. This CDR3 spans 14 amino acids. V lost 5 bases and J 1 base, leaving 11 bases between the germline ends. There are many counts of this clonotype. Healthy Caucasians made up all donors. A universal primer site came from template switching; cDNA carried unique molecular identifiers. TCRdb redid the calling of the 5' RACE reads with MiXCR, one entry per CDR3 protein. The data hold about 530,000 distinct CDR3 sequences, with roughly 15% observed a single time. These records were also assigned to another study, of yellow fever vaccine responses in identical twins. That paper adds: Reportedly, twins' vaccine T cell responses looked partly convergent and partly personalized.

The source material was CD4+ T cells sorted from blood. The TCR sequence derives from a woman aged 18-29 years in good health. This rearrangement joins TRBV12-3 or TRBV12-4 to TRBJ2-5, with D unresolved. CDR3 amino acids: CASSPPPGQETQYF. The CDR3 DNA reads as TGTGCCAGCAGTCCACCACCGGGCCAAGAGACCCAGTACTTC.